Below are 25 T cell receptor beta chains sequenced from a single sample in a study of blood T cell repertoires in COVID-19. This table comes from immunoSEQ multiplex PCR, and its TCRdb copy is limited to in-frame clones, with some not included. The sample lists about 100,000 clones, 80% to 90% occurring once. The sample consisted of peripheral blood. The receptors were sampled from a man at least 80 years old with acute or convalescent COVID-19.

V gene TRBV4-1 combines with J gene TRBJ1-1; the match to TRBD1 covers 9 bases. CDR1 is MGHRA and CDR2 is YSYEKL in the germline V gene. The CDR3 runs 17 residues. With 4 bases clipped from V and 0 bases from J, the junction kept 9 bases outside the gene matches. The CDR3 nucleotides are TGCGCCAGCAGCCCCGGGACAGGGAACGGAATGAACACTGAAGCTTTCTTT. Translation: CASSPGTGNGMNTEAFF.

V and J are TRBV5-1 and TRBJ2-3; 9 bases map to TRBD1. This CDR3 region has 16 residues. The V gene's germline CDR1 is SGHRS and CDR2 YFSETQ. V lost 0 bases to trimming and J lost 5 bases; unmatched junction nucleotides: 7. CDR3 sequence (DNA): TGCGCCAGCAGCTTGGCCTTGGGACAGGGTCGAGATACGCAGTATTTT. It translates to CASSLALGQGRDTQYF. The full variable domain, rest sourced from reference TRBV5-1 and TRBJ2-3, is KAGVTQTPRYLIKTRGQQVTLSCSPISGHRSVSWYQQTPGQGLQFLFEYFSETQRNKGNFPGRFSGRQFSNSRSEMNVSTLELGDSALYLCASSLALGQGRDTQYFGPGTRLTVL.

The CDR3, as DNA: TGCGCGACATCCGGGACAGGCAACACTGAAGCTTTCTTT. Amino acid sequence: CATSGTGNTEAFF. The chain uses TRBV5-1 and TRBJ1-1; 8 bases line up with TRBD1. This CDR3 is 13 amino acids long. Germline V gene sequence: CDR1 SGHRS, CDR2 YFSETQ.

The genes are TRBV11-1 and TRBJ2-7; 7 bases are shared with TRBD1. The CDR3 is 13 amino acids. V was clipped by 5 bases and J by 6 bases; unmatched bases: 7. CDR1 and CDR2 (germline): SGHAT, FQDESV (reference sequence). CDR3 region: CASSKDRLGEQYF. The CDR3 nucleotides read TGTGCCAGCAGCAAGGACAGGTTGGGCGAGCAGTACTTC.

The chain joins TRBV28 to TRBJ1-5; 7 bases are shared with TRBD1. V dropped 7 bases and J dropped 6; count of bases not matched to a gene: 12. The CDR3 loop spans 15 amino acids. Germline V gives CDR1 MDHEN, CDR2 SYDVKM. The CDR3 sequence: CASTYPTGSVQPQHF. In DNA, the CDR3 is TGTGCCAGCACCTACCCGACAGGGTCGGTTCAGCCCCAGCATTTT. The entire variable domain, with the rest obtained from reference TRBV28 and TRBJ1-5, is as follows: DVKVTQSSRYLVKRTGEKVFLECVQDMDHENMFWYRQDPGLGLRLIYFSYDVKMKEKGDIPEGYSVSREKKERFSLILESASTNQTSMYLCASTYPTGSVQPQHFGDGTRLSIL.

The CDR3, as DNA: TGTGCCAGCAGCCCAAGGGACAGGGGGGACACTGAAGCTTTCTTT. Its protein product is CASSPRDRGDTEAFF. The chain uses TRBV9 and TRBJ1-1, with 11 bases matching TRBD1. The CDR3 runs to 15 residues. V shed 4 bases, J shed 3 bases, and the junction held 5 bases outside the gene matches. Germline CDR1 SGDLS, CDR2 YYNGEE.

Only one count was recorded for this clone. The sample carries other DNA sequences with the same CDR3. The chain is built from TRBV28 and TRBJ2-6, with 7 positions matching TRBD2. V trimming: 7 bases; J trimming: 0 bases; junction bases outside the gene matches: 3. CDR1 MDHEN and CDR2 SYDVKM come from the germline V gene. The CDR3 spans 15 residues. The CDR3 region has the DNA TGTGCCAGCAAGGGAGGGAACTCTGGGGCCAACGTCCTGACTTTC. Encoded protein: CASKGGNSGANVLTF.

CDR3 sequence: CASSSQGREKLFF. The CDR3 DNA reads as TGTGCCAGTAGTTCACAGGGAAGGGAAAAACTGTTTTTT. The rearrangement links TRBV19 to TRBJ1-4, with D possibly matching TRBD1 (6 bases). This CDR3 has 13 residues. Germline CDR1 and CDR2: LNHDA and SQIVND (reference sequence). The V end lost 5 bases, the J end lost 8 bases, and 12 bases lay between the germline ends.

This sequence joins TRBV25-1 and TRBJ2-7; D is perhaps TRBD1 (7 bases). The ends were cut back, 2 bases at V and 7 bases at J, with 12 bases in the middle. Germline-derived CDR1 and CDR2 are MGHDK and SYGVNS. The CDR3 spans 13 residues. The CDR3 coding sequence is TGTGCCAGCAGTGAAAATTCAGGGGGGGAGCAGTACTTC. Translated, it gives CASSENSGGEQYF.

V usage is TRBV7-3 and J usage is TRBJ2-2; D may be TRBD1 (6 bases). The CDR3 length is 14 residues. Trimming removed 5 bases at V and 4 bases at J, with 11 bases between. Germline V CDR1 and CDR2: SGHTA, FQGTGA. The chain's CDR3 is CASSPTGFTGELFF. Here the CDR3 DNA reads TGTGCCAGCAGCCCGACAGGTTTCACCGGGGAGCTGTTTTTT.

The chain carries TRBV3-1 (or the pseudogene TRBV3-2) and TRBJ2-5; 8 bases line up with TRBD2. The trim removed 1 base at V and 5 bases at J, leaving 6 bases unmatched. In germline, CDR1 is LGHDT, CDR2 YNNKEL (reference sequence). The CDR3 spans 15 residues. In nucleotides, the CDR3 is TGTGCCAGCAGCCAAGCGAGCGGGAGCGGCGAGACCCAGTACTTC. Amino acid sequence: CASSQASGSGETQYF.

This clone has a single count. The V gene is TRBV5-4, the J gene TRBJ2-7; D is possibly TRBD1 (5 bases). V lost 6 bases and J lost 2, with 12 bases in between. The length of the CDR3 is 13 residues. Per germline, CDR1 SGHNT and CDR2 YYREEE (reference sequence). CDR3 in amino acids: CASNPIGAYEQYF. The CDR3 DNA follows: TGTGCCAGCAACCCGATAGGGGCCTACGAGCAGTACTTC.

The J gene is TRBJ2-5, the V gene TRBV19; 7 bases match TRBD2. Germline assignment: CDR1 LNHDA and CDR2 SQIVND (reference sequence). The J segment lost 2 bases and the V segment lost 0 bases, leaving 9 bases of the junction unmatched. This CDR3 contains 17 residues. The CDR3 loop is CASSIEVRRGRQETQYF. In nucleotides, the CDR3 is TGTGCCAGTAGTATAGAGGTGAGGCGGGGGAGGCAAGAGACCCAGTACTTC.

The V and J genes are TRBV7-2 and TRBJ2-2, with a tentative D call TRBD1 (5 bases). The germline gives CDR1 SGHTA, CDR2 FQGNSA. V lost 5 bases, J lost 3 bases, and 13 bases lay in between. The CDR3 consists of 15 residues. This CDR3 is CASSPVRVDTGELFF. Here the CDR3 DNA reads TGTGCCAGCAGCCCCGTCAGGGTGGACACCGGGGAGCTGTTTTTT.

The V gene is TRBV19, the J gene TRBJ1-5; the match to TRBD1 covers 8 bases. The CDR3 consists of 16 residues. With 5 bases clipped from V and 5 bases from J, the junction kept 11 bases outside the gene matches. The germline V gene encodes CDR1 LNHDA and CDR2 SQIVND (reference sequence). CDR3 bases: TGTGCCAGTAGTGACAGGGGTAGGGCATCTCATCAGCCCCAGCATTTT. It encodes CASSDRGRASHQPQHF.

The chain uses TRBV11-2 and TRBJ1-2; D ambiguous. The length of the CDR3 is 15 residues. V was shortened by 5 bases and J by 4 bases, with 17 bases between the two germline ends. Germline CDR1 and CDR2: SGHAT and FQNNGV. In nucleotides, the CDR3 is TGTGCCAGCAGCCCCTTCCGGTCTGGCGGCTATGGCTACACCTTC. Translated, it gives CASSPFRSGGYGYTF.

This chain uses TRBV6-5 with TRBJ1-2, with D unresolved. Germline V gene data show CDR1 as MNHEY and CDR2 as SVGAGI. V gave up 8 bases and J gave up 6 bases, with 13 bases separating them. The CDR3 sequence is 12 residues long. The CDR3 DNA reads TGTGCCAGCTCAGAAAATCCAAATGGCTACACCTTC. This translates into CASSENPNGYTF.

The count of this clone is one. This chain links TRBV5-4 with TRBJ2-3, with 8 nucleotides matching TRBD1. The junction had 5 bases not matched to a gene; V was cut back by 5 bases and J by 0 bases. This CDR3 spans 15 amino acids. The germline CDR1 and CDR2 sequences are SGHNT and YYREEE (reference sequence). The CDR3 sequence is CASSIDRGSTDTQYF. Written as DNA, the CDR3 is TGTGCCAGCAGTATTGACAGGGGTAGCACAGATACGCAGTATTTT.

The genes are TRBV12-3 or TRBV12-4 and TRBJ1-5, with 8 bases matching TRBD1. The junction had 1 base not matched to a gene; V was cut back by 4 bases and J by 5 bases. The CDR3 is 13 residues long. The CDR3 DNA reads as TGTGCCAGCAGTTCCAGGGGGCATCAGCCCCAGCATTTT. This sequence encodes CASSSRGHQPQHF.

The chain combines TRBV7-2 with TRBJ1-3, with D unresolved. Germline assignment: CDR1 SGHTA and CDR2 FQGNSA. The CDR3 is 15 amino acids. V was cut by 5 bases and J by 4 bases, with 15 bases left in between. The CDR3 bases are TGTGCCAGCAGCCCCGACGGGAATAGGGGAAACACCATATATTTT. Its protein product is CASSPDGNRGNTIYF. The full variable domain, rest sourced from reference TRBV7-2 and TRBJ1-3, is GAGVSQSPSNKVTEKGKDVELRCDPISGHTALYWYRQSLGQGLEFLIYFQGNSAPDKSGLPSDRFSAERTGGSVSTLTIQRTQQEDSAVYLCASSPDGNRGNTIYFGEGSWLTVV.

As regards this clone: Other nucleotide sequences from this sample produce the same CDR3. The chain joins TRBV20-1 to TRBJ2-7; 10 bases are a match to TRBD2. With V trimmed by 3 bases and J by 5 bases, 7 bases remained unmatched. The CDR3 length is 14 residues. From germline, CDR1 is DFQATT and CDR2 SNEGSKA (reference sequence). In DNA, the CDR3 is TGCAGTGCTAGTAGGCTAGCGGGAGTTAACGAGCAGTACTTC. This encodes CSASRLAGVNEQYF.

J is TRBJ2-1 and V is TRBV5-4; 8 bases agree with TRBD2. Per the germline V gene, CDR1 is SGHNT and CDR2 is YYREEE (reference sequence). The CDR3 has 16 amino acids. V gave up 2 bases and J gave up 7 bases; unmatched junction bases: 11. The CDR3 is CASSFPPSGGGNEQFF. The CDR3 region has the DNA TGTGCCAGCAGCTTCCCCCCGTCGGGAGGGGGGAATGAGCAGTTCTTC.

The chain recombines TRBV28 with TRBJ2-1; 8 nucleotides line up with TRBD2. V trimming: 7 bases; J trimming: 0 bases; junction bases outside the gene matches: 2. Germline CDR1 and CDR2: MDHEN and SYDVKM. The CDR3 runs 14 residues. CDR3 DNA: TGTGCCAGCATTGCGGGGGGCTCCTACAATGAGCAGTTCTTC. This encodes CASIAGGSYNEQFF.

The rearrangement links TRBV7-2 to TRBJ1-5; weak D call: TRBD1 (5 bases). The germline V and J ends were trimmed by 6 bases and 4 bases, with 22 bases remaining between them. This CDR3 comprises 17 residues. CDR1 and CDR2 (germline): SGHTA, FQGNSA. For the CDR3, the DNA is TGTGCCAGCAGTCCCGGTGGAGCGGGGGGTAGGAATCAGCCCCAGCATTTT. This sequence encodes CASSPGGAGGRNQPQHF.

CDR3 DNA sequence: TGCGCCAGCATACACTCCTACAATGAGCAGTTCTTC. It is translated as CASIHSYNEQFF. The J gene is TRBJ2-1, the V gene TRBV23-1; no clear D. TRBV23-1 is known as an ORF, though its function is uncertain. The CDR3 covers 12 residues. V gave up 7 bases and J gave up 0 bases, with 4 bases separating them.